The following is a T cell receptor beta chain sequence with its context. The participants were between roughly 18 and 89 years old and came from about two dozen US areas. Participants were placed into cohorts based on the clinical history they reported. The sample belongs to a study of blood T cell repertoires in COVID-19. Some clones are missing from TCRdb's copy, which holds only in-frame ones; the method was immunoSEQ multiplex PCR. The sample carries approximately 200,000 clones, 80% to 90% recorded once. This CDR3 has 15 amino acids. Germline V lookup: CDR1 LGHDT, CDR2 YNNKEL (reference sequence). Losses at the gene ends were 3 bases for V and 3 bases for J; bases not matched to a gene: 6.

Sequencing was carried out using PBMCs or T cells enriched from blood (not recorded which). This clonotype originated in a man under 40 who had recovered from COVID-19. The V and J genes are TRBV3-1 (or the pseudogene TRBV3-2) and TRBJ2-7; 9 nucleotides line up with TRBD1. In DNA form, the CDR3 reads TGTGCCAGCAGCCAGCAGGACAGGGGTGGCTACGAGCAGTACTTC. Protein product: CASSQQDRGGYEQYF.